The T cell receptor beta chain described here comes from a study of blood T cell repertoires in COVID-19. Data came from immunoSEQ multiplex PCR; TCRdb stores just in-frame clones and leaves some out. This table has 65,000 to 95,000 clones, around 90% appearing once. V was shortened by 9 bases and J by 4 bases, with 23 bases between the two germline ends. The CDR3 consists of 16 residues. Looked up from germline, CDR1 is LNHDA and CDR2 is SQIVND (reference sequence). The gene calls are TRBV19 and TRBJ2-3; possibly TRBD2 for D (8 bases). Sequencing input: peripheral blood. The sequence was obtained from a man between 65 and 85 years old with acute or convalescent COVID-19. The CDR3 protein is CASKSRGLAGADTQYF. The CDR3 DNA reads TGTGCCAGCAAATCAAGGGGGCTAGCGGGTGCAGATACGCAGTATTTT.